These 30 T cell receptor beta chains came from one sample sequenced in a study of identical twins. TCRdb passed the 5' RACE reads through MiXCR, listing each CDR3 protein once. This sample has roughly 230,000 distinct CDR3 sequences; around 8.3% occur once, and the top ten carry over 2.5%. The same data also contributed to another study, on yellow fever vaccine responses in identical twins.

The sample taken for sequencing was CD8+ T cells sorted from blood. These receptors all come from a woman aged 18-29 years in good health.

This clonotype was observed a few times. The rearrangement links TRBV3-1 to TRBJ2-5; 9 bases are shared with TRBD1. Losses at the gene ends were 5 bases for V and 5 bases for J; bases not matched to a gene: 12. CDR1 LGHDT and CDR2 YNNKEL come from the germline V gene (reference sequence). The CDR3 length is 16 residues. The CDR3 here is CASSSPGTGWEETQYF. CDR3 in DNA: TGTGCCAGCAGCTCACCCGGGACAGGGTGGGAGGAGACCCAGTACTTC.

The chain couples TRBV11-3 to TRBJ2-5, with TRBD2 matching 8 bases. Germline lookup yields CDR1 SGHNT and CDR2 YENEEA. CDR3 length equals 15 residues. Unmatched junction bases numbered 10, after V lost 5 bases and J lost 5 bases. The CDR3 coding sequence is TGTGCCAGCAGCGAGGAGCCGGGAGGGTACGAGACCCAGTACTTC. It translates to CASSEEPGGYETQYF.

The chain has TRBV6-5 and TRBJ2-1; TRBD2 matches 7 bases. The J segment lost 5 bases and the V segment lost 2 bases, leaving 6 bases of the junction unmatched. The CDR3 runs 15 residues. Germline V lookup: CDR1 MNHEY, CDR2 SVGAGI. Here the CDR3 reads CASSYRLAPDNEQFF. In nucleotides, the CDR3 is TGTGCCAGCAGTTACCGACTAGCCCCGGACAATGAGCAGTTCTTC.

This clonotype has only a few counts. This sequence joins TRBV4-2 and TRBJ2-3; a weak D match, TRBD2 (7 bases). Deletions cut 5 bases from V and 4 bases from J, with 19 bases between. This CDR3 spans 16 amino acids. Germline V gene sequence: CDR1 LGHNA, CDR2 YNFKEQ. The CDR3 DNA follows: TGTGCCAGCAGCTCGGAGGGGGGGGCATGGGCAGATACGCAGTATTTT. Translating gives CASSSEGGAWADTQYF.

This clonotype was counted between two and nine times. The conserved final phenylalanine or tryptophan is absent from the CDR3, which likely points to a read error. This chain joins TRBV30 and TRBJ1-2, with D unclear. The CDR3 length is 10 residues. Per the germline V gene, CDR1 is GTSNPN and CDR2 is SVGIG (reference sequence). Trimming cost V 1 base and J 10 bases, with 7 bases left between them. The CDR3 nucleotides read TGTGCCTGGAGTGACAAGTCCTACACCTCC. It translates to CAWSDKSYTS.

Many counts were recorded for this clonotype. Mismatch with germline at one junction end may stem from a read error. The CDR3 loop is CASSLIRGATGGDTGELFF. The DNA of the CDR3 is TGTGCTAGCAGTTTGATCCGAGGTGCTACAGGGGGAGACACCGGGGAGCTGTTTTTT. The chain employs TRBV27 and TRBJ2-2; 8 nucleotides line up with TRBD1. The CDR3 runs to 19 residues. Germline CDR1 is MNHEY and CDR2 is SMNVEV (reference sequence).

This clonotype was seen repeatedly, ten times or more. The J gene is TRBJ2-2, the V gene TRBV14, with D perhaps TRBD1 (5 bases). The ends were cut back, 3 bases at V and 4 bases at J, with 15 bases in the middle. Per germline, CDR1 SGHDN and CDR2 FVKESK. There are 16 residues in the CDR3. CDR3: CASSHVGHRVTGELFF. The CDR3 nucleotides read TGTGCCAGCAGCCACGTAGGACATCGTGTCACCGGGGAGCTGTTTTTT.

This clonotype was picked up a small number of times. The chain is built from TRBV4-3 and TRBJ2-1; 11 bases align to TRBD1. Per germline, CDR1 LGHNA and CDR2 YSLEER. The V segment lost 4 bases and the J segment 4 bases; nucleotides outside the gene matches: 9. The CDR3 contains 17 residues. The CDR3 spells CASSPGQGAKYYNEQFF. Here the CDR3 DNA reads TGCGCCAGCAGCCCTGGACAGGGGGCGAAGTATTACAATGAGCAGTTCTTC.

This clonotype came up many times. This chain uses TRBV29-1 with TRBJ1-1; no firm D call. The germline gives CDR1 SQVTM, CDR2 ANQGSEA. The CDR3 length is 12 residues. V shed 2 bases and J shed 2 bases, with 6 bases lying between them. The CDR3 here is CSVETSNTEAFF. The DNA for the CDR3 is TGCAGCGTTGAAACAAGTAACACTGAAGCTTTCTTT. The full variable domain, in which reference TRBV29-1 and TRBJ1-1 provide the parts outside the CDR3, is SAVISQKPSRDICQRGTSLTIQCQVDSQVTMMFWYRQQPGQSLTLIATANQGSEATYESGFVIDKFPISRPNLTFSTLTVSNMSPEDSSIYLCSVETSNTEAFFGQGTRLTVV.

The chain has TRBV7-2 and TRBJ2-2, with 9 positions matching TRBD1. This CDR3 has 16 residues. Looked up from germline, CDR1 is SGHTA and CDR2 is FQGNSA. J gave up 1 base and V 2 bases, and 2 bases lay outside the gene matches. This CDR3 is CASSLQGQGNTGELFF. Here the CDR3 DNA reads TGTGCCAGCAGCTTACAGGGACAGGGGAACACCGGGGAGCTGTTTTTT.

This clonotype was recorded a few times. This sequence joins TRBV6-1 and TRBJ2-7; TRBD2 agrees at 7 bases. Trimming took 5 bases from V and 0 from J; bases not matched to a gene: 7. The CDR3 is made up of 15 amino acids. Germline V gene data show CDR1 as MNHNS and CDR2 as SASEGT. The CDR3 sequence is CASSPEAGVSYEQYF. The CDR3 region has the DNA TGTGCCAGCAGTCCAGAGGCGGGGGTCTCCTACGAGCAGTACTTC.

There are many counts of this clonotype. The CDR3: CATSVSGERSYEQYF. The CDR3 region has the DNA TGTGCCACCTCCGTTTCGGGAGAGAGATCCTACGAGCAGTACTTC. This rearrangement joins TRBV27 to TRBJ2-7; TRBD2 might be the D (6 bases). Trimming shortened V by 10 bases and J by 1 base, and 20 bases separated the two germline ends. CDR3 length: 15 residues. Germline V lookup: CDR1 MNHEY, CDR2 SMNVEV (reference sequence).

In the case of this clonotype: The CDR3 carries no conserved terminal phenylalanine or tryptophan, so it likely arises from a read error. The chain combines TRBV11-3 with TRBJ1-1; D unresolved. CDR3 length equals 11 residues. Per germline, CDR1 SGHNT and CDR2 YENEEA. V was shortened by 1 base and J by 8 bases, with 5 bases between the two germline ends. CDR3 in DNA: TGTGCCAGCAGCTTAGTGGGGGAAGCTTTCCTT. Protein sequence: CASSLVGEAFL.

This clonotype was seen a handful of times. The chain has TRBV19 and TRBJ2-5; the D gene is possibly TRBD1 (5 bases). V gave up 6 bases and J gave up 5 bases, with 10 bases separating them. CDR3 size: 12 residues. CDR1 and CDR2 (germline): LNHDA, SQIVND (reference sequence). The chain's CDR3 is CASRDIGETQYF. Here the CDR3 DNA reads TGTGCCAGTAGGGACATTGGGGAGACCCAGTACTTC. The full variable domain, completed using reference TRBV19 and TRBJ2-5, is DGGITQSPKYLFRKEGQNVTLSCEQNLNHDAMYWYRQDPGQGLRLIYYSQIVNDFQKGDIAEGYSVSREKKESFPLTVTSAQKNPTAFYLCASRDIGETQYFGPGTRLLVL.

The gene calls are TRBV4-2 and TRBJ2-1, with TRBD1 matching over 10 bases. The germline V gene has CDR1 LGHNA and CDR2 YNFKEQ. This CDR3 has 16 residues. V dropped 2 bases and J dropped 4; count of bases not matched to a gene: 5. CDR3 bases: TGTGCCAGCAGCCAATACGGACAGGGGGGGTACAATGAGCAGTTCTTC. It specifies CASSQYGQGGYNEQFF.

Only a few counts were recorded for this clonotype. The chain links TRBV5-1 to TRBJ2-5, with D possibly matching TRBD2 (6 bases). Germline lookup yields CDR1 SGHRS and CDR2 YFSETQ. V lost 4 bases and J 0 bases, leaving 13 bases between the germline ends. This CDR3 spans 15 amino acids. CDR3 in amino acids: CASSPDYPYQETQYF. The CDR3 DNA follows: TGCGCCAGCAGCCCGGACTACCCGTACCAAGAGACCCAGTACTTC.

This clonotype appeared a single time. The rearrangement uses TRBV12-3 or TRBV12-4 and TRBJ1-1; D gene unclear. The CDR3 consists of 14 residues. V was pared by 3 bases and J by 4 bases, with 12 bases between. The CDR3 protein is CASSFEDLGTEAFF. CDR3 nucleotides: TGTGCCAGCAGTTTCGAGGATTTGGGCACTGAAGCTTTCTTT.

V is TRBV2 and J is TRBJ2-5; D is undetermined. This CDR3 comprises 15 residues. The V end lost 1 base, the J end lost 1 base, and 10 bases lay between the germline ends. Germline assignment: CDR1 SNHLY and CDR2 FYNNEI. The CDR3 nucleotides are TGTGCCAGCAGTGAAGGGGCGGCGGTCCAAGAGACCCAGTACTTC. Its protein is CASSEGAAVQETQYF.

This clonotype appeared many times. This rearrangement joins TRBV7-2 to TRBJ2-7, with D perhaps TRBD2 (5 bases). There are 13 residues in the CDR3. In germline, CDR1 is SGHTA, CDR2 FQGNSA. Trimming shortened V by 1 base and J by 5 bases, and 9 bases separated the two germline ends. The DNA for the CDR3 is TGTGCCAGCAGCTTAGGAGCGGCCCACGAGCAGTACTTC. It is translated as CASSLGAAHEQYF. Using reference TRBV7-2 and TRBJ2-7 for the parts outside the CDR3, the full variable domain is GAGVSQSPSNKVTEKGKDVELRCDPISGHTALYWYRQSLGQGLEFLIYFQGNSAPDKSGLPSDRFSAERTGGSVSTLTIQRTQQEDSAVYLCASSLGAAHEQYFGPGTRLTVT.

This clonotype has only a few counts. The chain combines TRBV5-1 with TRBJ2-3; TRBD1 agrees at 9 bases. V shed 3 bases, J shed 5 bases, and the junction held 10 bases outside the gene matches. This CDR3 has 16 residues. The germline gives CDR1 SGHRS, CDR2 YFSETQ. The CDR3 coding sequence is TGCGCCAGCAGCTCAATGGGACAGGGATCCGGAGATACGCAGTATTTT. This sequence encodes CASSSMGQGSGDTQYF.

This clonotype appeared many times. V is TRBV25-1 and J is TRBJ2-2; the D is unclear. The CDR3 is made up of 11 amino acids. V lost 7 bases and J 7 bases, leaving 7 bases between the germline ends. Germline V gene sequence: CDR1 MGHDK, CDR2 SYGVNS. The CDR3 DNA sequence: TGTGCCAGCACCCAAAACGGGGAGCTGTTTTTT. The encoded protein is CASTQNGELFF.

This clonotype was detected a few times. This rearrangement joins TRBV10-3 to TRBJ2-2; 7 nucleotides line up with TRBD1. Germline loops: CDR1 ENHRY, CDR2 SYGVKD. Trimming removed 6 bases from V and 2 bases from J; junction bases left unmatched: 6. CDR3 length equals 15 residues. CDR3 in DNA: TGTGCCATCAGGACCCGGGACAGCAACACCGGGGAGCTGTTTTTT. It translates to CAIRTRDSNTGELFF.

The chain recombines TRBV9 with TRBJ2-7; tentatively, D is TRBD1 (6 bases). This CDR3 has 12 amino acids. V lost 4 bases and J lost 7, with 12 bases in between. CDR1 and CDR2 (germline): SGDLS, YYNGEE. As DNA, the CDR3 is TGTGCCAGCAGCCCACAGGGAACAGAGCAGTACTTC. Amino acid sequence: CASSPQGTEQYF.

This clonotype was counted ten times or more. The chain couples TRBV11-2 to TRBJ1-6; D is perhaps TRBD1 (6 bases). This CDR3 has 15 residues. Germline loops: CDR1 SGHAT, CDR2 FQNNGV. V lost 8 bases, J lost 14 bases, and 25 bases lay in between. CDR3 in DNA: TGTGCCAGCGCGGGATGGGGGCGGACGGAGGGGTCCCTCCACTTT. It is translated as CASAGWGRTEGSLHF.

The rearrangement joins TRBV2 to TRBJ1-2, with D perhaps TRBD1 (5 bases). Trimming removed 2 bases from V and 0 bases from J, with 7 bases in between. Germline V lookup: CDR1 SNHLY, CDR2 FYNNEI. This CDR3 spans 14 amino acids. CDR3 sequence: CASSEPTANYGYTF. The CDR3 coding sequence is TGTGCCAGCAGTGAACCGACAGCTAACTATGGCTACACCTTC.

The table lists this clonotype with many counts. The genes are TRBV28 and TRBJ2-5; no definite D call. The CDR3 is 12 residues long. The germline V gene has CDR1 MDHEN and CDR2 SYDVKM. Trimming pared 2 bases from V and 1 base from J, leaving 2 bases between. CDR3 DNA: TGTGCCAGCAGTTTACCCCAAGAGACCCAGTACTTC. It specifies CASSLPQETQYF.

V usage is TRBV7-8 and J usage is TRBJ1-1, with 9 bases lining up with TRBD1. V dropped 1 base and J dropped 0; count of bases not matched to a gene: 6. This CDR3 is built from 17 residues. Germline V gives CDR1 SGHVS, CDR2 FQNEAQ. CDR3: CASSLGRWDRVNTEAFF. The CDR3 nucleotides are TGTGCCAGCAGCTTAGGTCGGTGGGACAGGGTGAACACTGAAGCTTTCTTT.

DNA for the CDR3: TGTGCCAGCAGCGGAACGGACAGGGGTTGGGATACGCAGTATTTT. This encodes CASSGTDRGWDTQYF. This rearrangement joins TRBV11-2 to TRBJ2-3; the match to TRBD1 covers 9 bases. The length of the CDR3 is 15 residues. Germline V lookup: CDR1 SGHAT, CDR2 FQNNGV. With 5 bases clipped from V and 6 bases from J, the junction kept 9 bases outside the gene matches.

This chain joins TRBV10-3 and TRBJ2-7; 8 bases align to TRBD2. The germline CDR1 and CDR2 sequences are ENHRY and SYGVKD. CDR3 length: 14 residues. The trim removed 3 bases at V and 0 bases at J, leaving 1 base unmatched. In nucleotides, the CDR3 is TGTGCCATCAGTGACCTAGCGGGCTCCTACGAGCAGTACTTC. Its protein is CAISDLAGSYEQYF.

This clonotype was observed a handful of times. V is TRBV12-3 or TRBV12-4 and J is TRBJ2-5; TRBD2 aligns across 14 bases. The CDR3 is 16 residues long. V lost 6 bases to trimming and J lost 4 bases; unmatched junction nucleotides: 7. For the CDR3, the DNA is TGTGCCAGCAGACGAAGACTAGCGGGAGGGAGAGAGACCCAGTACTTC. Protein: CASRRRLAGGRETQYF.